This T cell receptor (beta chain) stems from a study of cytomegalovirus exposure and HLA in healthy donors. Vbeta (60) and Jbeta (13) primers were used in the PCR. Method: immunoSEQ multiplex PCR; TCRdb's copy keeps in-frame clones and lacks some. Of 210,000 or so clones in the sample, about 84% were seen once. Notes on this clone: The antigen remains unidentified.

Study-level findings and limits: Researchers reported from a later analysis that most CMV-associated TCR beta chains appeared HLA-restricted.

The sequenced sample consisted of PBMCs. This sequence was found in a human donor in good health.

CDR3 sequence reads: CATSRDSGQGAYEQYF. CDR3 DNA: TGTGCCACCAGCAGAGATTCGGGACAGGGGGCCTACGAGCAGTACTTC. The V and J genes are TRBV15 and TRBJ2-7; the match to TRBD1 covers 11 bases. V lost 0 bases, J lost 2 bases, and 3 bases stayed unmatched. CDR3 length: 16 residues. CDR1 LNHNV and CDR2 YYDKDF come from the germline V gene (reference sequence).